One T cell receptor beta chain is described in this entry. Antigen specificity is unknown. At study entry, adolescents had tuberculin skin tests and IGRA screening. Libraries were prepared by immunoSEQ multiplex PCR; TCRdb keeps only in-frame clonotypes and omits some of them. The repertoire consists of some 40,000 clones, with around 95% occurring once and the leading ten covering about 3.7%. This sample was included in a study of T cells in tuberculosis. Across the whole study: In South Africa, adults with active tuberculosis were compared with IGRA-negative and latently infected IGRA-positive adolescents.

Study-wide results and caveats: Samples were chosen by availability of cryopreserved specimens. GEM motif frequencies gave around 67% accuracy; the GMM repertoire gave roughly 90%.

The sequence came from a donor aged 10 to 29 with latent tuberculosis or without tuberculosis infection. Source material: PBMCs.

The CDR3 DNA reads as TGCGCCAGCAGCGCGACAGGTCCAAACTCCTACGAGCAGTACTTC. Residues: CASSATGPNSYEQYF. This sequence joins TRBV5-1 and TRBJ2-7, with D possibly matching TRBD1 (6 bases). Per germline, CDR1 SGHRS and CDR2 YFSETQ. V was shortened by 4 bases and J by 0 bases, with 14 bases between the two germline ends. The CDR3 extends over 15 amino acids.